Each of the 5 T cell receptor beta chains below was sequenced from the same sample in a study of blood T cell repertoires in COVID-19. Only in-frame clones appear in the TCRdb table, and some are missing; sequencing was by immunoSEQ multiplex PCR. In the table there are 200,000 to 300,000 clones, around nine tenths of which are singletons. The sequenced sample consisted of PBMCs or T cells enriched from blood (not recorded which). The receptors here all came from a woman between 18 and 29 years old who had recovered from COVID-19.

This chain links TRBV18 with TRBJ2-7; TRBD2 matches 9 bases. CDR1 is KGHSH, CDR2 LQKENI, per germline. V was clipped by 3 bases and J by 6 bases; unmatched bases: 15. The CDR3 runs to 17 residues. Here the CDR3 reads CASSPPLIAGGPGEQYF. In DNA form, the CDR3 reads TGTGCCAGCTCACCTCCGCTGATTGCGGGAGGGCCGGGCGAGCAGTACTTC.

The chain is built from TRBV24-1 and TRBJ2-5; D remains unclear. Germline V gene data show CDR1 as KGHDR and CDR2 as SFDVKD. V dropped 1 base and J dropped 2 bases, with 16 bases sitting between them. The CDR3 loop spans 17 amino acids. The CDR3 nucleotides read TGTGCCACCAGTGATTTACCCTTCGGCGGATCTCAAGAGACCCAGTACTTC. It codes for CATSDLPFGGSQETQYF.

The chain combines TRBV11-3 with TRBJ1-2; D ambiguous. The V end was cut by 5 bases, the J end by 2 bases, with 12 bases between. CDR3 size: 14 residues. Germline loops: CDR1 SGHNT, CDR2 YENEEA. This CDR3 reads CASSPPGVNYGYTF. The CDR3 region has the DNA TGTGCCAGCAGCCCCCCCGGGGTGAACTATGGCTACACCTTC.

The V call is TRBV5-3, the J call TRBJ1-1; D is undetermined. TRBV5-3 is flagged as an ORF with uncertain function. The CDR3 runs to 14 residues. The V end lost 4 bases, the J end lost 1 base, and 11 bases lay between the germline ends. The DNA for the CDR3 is TGTGCCAGAAGCGTGATCTCAGGGAACACTGAAGCTTTCTTT. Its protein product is CARSVISGNTEAFF.

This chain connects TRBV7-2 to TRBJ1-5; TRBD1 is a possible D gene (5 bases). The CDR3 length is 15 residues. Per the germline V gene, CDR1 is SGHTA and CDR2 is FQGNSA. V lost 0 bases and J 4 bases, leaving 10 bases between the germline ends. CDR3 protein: CASSLASGGNQPQHF. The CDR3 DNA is TGTGCCAGCAGCTTAGCTTCGGGGGGAAATCAGCCCCAGCATTTT.